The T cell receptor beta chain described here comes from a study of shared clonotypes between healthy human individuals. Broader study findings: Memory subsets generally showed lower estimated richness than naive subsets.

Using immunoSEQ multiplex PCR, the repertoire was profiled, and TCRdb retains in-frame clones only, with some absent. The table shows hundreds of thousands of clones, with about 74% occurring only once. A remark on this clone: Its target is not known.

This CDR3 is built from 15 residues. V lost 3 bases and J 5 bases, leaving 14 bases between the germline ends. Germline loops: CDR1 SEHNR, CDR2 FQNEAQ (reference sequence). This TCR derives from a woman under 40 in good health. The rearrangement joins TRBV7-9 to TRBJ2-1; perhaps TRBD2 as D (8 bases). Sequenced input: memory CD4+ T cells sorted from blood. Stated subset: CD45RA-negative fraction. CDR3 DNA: TGTGCCAGCAGCTTCTTCGGGAGGGGGCACAATGAGCAGTTCTTC. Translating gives CASSFFGRGHNEQFF. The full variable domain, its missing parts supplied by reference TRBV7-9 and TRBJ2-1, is DTGVSQNPRHKITKRGQNVTFRCDPISEHNRLYWYRQTLGQGPEFLTYFQNEAQLEKSRLLSDRFSAERPKGSFSTLEIQRTEQGDSAMYLCASSFFGRGHNEQFFGPGTRLTVL.